A single T cell receptor beta chain is shown here with its context. Which antigen it targets is not known. No base qualities exist here, and no much larger clone lies one base off it. This specimen comes from a study of T cell responses to AZD1222 COVID-19 vaccine (dated by TCRdb to the early 2020s). General notes on the study: AZD1222 recipients with second doses at about 4 weeks or about 12 weeks were pooled, because spike-specific TCR depth and breadth did not differ between schedules. TCR sequencing was performed for roughly 250 trial participants, of whom roughly 200 were given two doses of AZD1222 and around 26 were given two doses of MenACWY control vaccine. Enrollment into the trials was organized by age into subgroups of 18-55, 56-69 and 70-plus years, and those subgroups contained approximately 160, 26 and 62 TCR-sequenced participants, respectively. General conclusions and limits of the study: Conclusions about previously exposed vaccinees were limited because only six AZD1222 recipients were SARS-CoV-2 seropositive at baseline. Most participants were white British and females outnumbered males, and the authors suggested that clonal diversity may have been underestimated. Reportedly, close to half of the unique spike-specific TCRs recognized epitopes lying outside the regions that are mutated in the B.1.351 and B.1.1.7 variants. Spike-specific TCR breadth and depth rose significantly after two AZD1222 doses compared with day 0 and with MenACWY recipients. CD4 TCRs associated with the vaccine covered the entire spike protein, and the dominant responses were in regions 160-218 and 743-854. In the small 56-69-year group, the increase in depth fell short of significance, most likely because of low power. Because no day 14 peak-response samples were available, repertoires were characterized only after the peak T cell response.

The CDR3 regions of human TCRbeta chains were subjected to immunosequencing. The paper's data handling went like this. Repertoire TCRs were checked for matches against a reference library of SARS-CoV-2-specific TCRs that had been generated using the MIRA antigen-specificity platform. Breadth was defined as the fraction of unique TCRs that were SARS-CoV-2-associated, and depth was defined as the fraction of total T cells that were SARS-CoV-2-associated. Using the MIRA data, each spike-specific TCR was assigned both to the spike region to which the TCR was reactive and to a CD4 or CD8 class. Log10-transformed breadth and depth values were compared by one-way ANOVA with Sidak's multiple comparisons tests. Held by TCRdb, this immuneACCESS table contains in-frame sequences only and omits some clones. Under half of the omission traces to an unresolved V gene where checked; the cause of the rest is unknown. V and J calls and clone size come straight from that table; D and trimming were deduced from the DNA. Present in this sample are 150,000 to 200,000 clones, approximately 90% of which were seen just once. Approximately 4% of the sample rests with the top ten.

The time point label for this specimen denotes: baseline before first vaccination. The vaccinee samples were drawn from two UK trials, COV001 and COV002, one of which was a single-blind randomized controlled phase 2/3 trial testing AZD1222 (ChAdOx1 nCoV-19) in healthy adults. Trial participant PBMC samples were collected at day 0 and day 28 after the second dose for TCRbeta chain sequencing. The germline V gene supplies CDR1 SGDLS and CDR2 YYNGEE. The CDR3 starts with the cysteine, ends with the phenylalanine, and has 13 residues. Only CDR3 DNA remains: 39 bases, in frame from the first base. V sheds 2 bases and J sheds 3 bases, leaving 9 bases between their ends.

Sequences were derived from peripheral blood, sampled on day 0 of AZD1222 vaccination. The V gene is TRBV9 and the J gene is TRBJ2-7; perhaps TRBD2 is the D gene, with 6 bases matching. The receptor's source is an adult in good health. The DNA reads as follows: TGTGCCAGCAGCGTCCGGGACTTCTACGAGCAGTACTTC. This sequence encodes CASSVRDFYEQYF.